One and the same sample provided the 14 T cell receptor beta chains below, sequenced in a study of human T cells and chemical hapten exposure (dated by TCRdb to the early 2020s). Explained via the paper, the time point label denotes: patch test 3, about 24 weeks after DPC sensitization. What this sample's treatment or condition label stands for: therapeutic diphenylcyclopropenone sensitization with weekly scalp DPC. Libraries were constructed by RACE. The listed sequencing device is NextSeq 500. The public reads were reanalyzed by TCRdb: fastp trimming at Q25, MiXCR alignment, in-frame beta chains only. Every distinct CDR3 protein forms one entry, paired with its most common genes and DNA. In this sample the table shows roughly 200,000 distinct CDR3 sequences, 20% to 25% of which occur a single time. Roughly 2.4% of the sample belongs to the ten largest clones. The sequencing used whole blood, collected in connection with sensitization to the hapten diphenylcyclopropenone (DPC). The receptors originated from a woman between 40 and 50 years old with alopecia areata. Some clones in this sample may be carry-over from other donors' samples.

This chain uses TRBV12-3 or TRBV12-4 with TRBJ1-2, with TRBD1 as a possible D gene (5 bases). CDR3 length equals 13 residues. The germline V and J ends were trimmed by 0 bases and 8 bases, with 10 bases remaining between them. This CDR3 reads CASSLARGGGYTF. The CDR3 DNA reads as TGTGCCAGCAGTTTAGCGCGGGGGGGAGGCTACACCTTC.

The CDR3 here is CASATGQPQHF. CDR3 sequence (DNA): TGTGCCAGCGCTACAGGTCAGCCCCAGCATTTT. J is TRBJ1-5 and V is TRBV12-3 or TRBV12-4; tentatively, D is TRBD1 (5 bases). The ends were cut back, 8 bases at V and 6 bases at J, with 8 bases in the middle. The CDR3 runs to 11 residues.

This clonotype was counted only a few times. The chain is built from TRBV24-1 and TRBJ1-2; TRBD1 aligns across 7 bases. The CDR3 is 15 amino acids. The germline V gene encodes CDR1 KGHDR and CDR2 SFDVKD. The trim removed 1 base at V and 2 bases at J, leaving 3 bases unmatched. CDR3 bases: TGTGCCACCAGTGATTTAAACAGGGGAAACTATGGCTACACCTTC. This translates into CATSDLNRGNYGYTF.

This rearrangement joins TRBV5-1 to TRBJ2-3; no clear D gene. Per germline, CDR1 SGHRS and CDR2 YFSETQ. Trimming removed 1 base from V and 3 bases from J, with 18 bases in between. CDR3 length: 17 amino acids. The CDR3 loop reads CASSLTAGPRDTDTQYF. The DNA for the CDR3 is TGCGCCAGCAGCTTGACAGCCGGACCTAGAGATACAGATACGCAGTATTTT.

This clonotype was observed a few times. A junction boundary mismatches the germline segment, possibly from a read error. V gene TRBV20-1 combines with J gene TRBJ2-5; D may match TRBD1 or TRBD2 (6 bases each). The CDR3 consists of 14 residues. Germline CDR1 is DFQATT and CDR2 is SNEGSKA (reference sequence). The CDR3 region is CSARGGTSLETQYF. The CDR3 DNA is TGCAGCGCTAGAGGCGGGACATCTCTAGAGACCCAGTACTTC.

The sample holds a few counts of this clonotype. This chain uses TRBV7-6 with TRBJ1-5; 12 bases map to TRBD1. J was trimmed by 6 bases and V by 5 bases; bases with no gene match: 5. Germline V gives CDR1 SGHVS, CDR2 FNYEAQ. The CDR3 spans 15 residues. CDR3 loop: CASSPRDRGLQPQHF. In nucleotides, the CDR3 is TGTGCCAGCAGCCCCCGGGACAGGGGGCTTCAGCCCCAGCATTTT.

In its sample, this clonotype was seen a few times. The V gene is TRBV6-5, the J gene TRBJ2-7, with 9 bases fitting TRBD1. Germline trimming cut 6 bases from V and 5 bases from J; bases unmatched to any gene: 14. The CDR3 has 16 amino acids. Germline V lookup: CDR1 MNHEY, CDR2 SVGAGI. The CDR3 DNA is TGTGCCAGCAGACGACAGGCCGGGACAGGGTTCCACGAGCAGTACTTC. This gives the protein CASRRQAGTGFHEQYF.

The rearrangement links TRBV6-5 to TRBJ2-1; D remains unclear. Trimming left V 0 bases short and J 9 bases short, with 9 bases between. This CDR3 is 13 amino acids long. The germline V gene has CDR1 MNHEY and CDR2 SVGAGI. This CDR3 reads CASSYSKGGEQFF. DNA of the CDR3: TGTGCCAGCAGTTACTCGAAGGGTGGTGAGCAGTTCTTC.

The chain employs TRBV7-2 and TRBJ2-7, with D maybe TRBD1 (7 bases). The CDR3 is 13 amino acids. Trimming pared 4 bases from V and 5 bases from J, leaving 12 bases between. Looked up from germline, CDR1 is SGHTA and CDR2 is FQGNSA. CDR3 DNA sequence: TGTGCCAGCAGCTCCCAGGGGGGCGACGAGCAGTACTTC. Its translation: CASSSQGGDEQYF.

The genes are TRBV7-2 and TRBJ1-2; TRBD1 matches 8 bases. This CDR3 comprises 15 residues. Unmatched junction bases numbered 7, after V lost 7 bases and J lost 0 bases. Germline V gives CDR1 SGHTA, CDR2 FQGNSA. This chain's CDR3 is CASTPGQGTNYGYTF. CDR3 nucleotides: TGTGCCAGCACCCCCGGACAGGGCACTAACTATGGCTACACCTTC. Using reference TRBV7-2 and TRBJ1-2 for the parts outside the CDR3, the full variable domain is GAGVSQSPSNKVTEKGKDVELRCDPISGHTALYWYRQSLGQGLEFLIYFQGNSAPDKSGLPSDRFSAERTGGSVSTLTIQRTQQEDSAVYLCASTPGQGTNYGYTFGSGTRLTVV.

The V call is TRBV29-1, the J call TRBJ2-5; D gene unclear. Trimming cost V 4 bases and J 5 bases, with 8 bases left between them. This CDR3 comprises 11 residues. In germline, CDR1 is SQVTM, CDR2 ANQGSEA. CDR3 bases: TGCAGCGTTGGAAGTGCCGAGACCCAGTACTTC. It codes for CSVGSAETQYF.

This rearrangement joins TRBV2 to TRBJ2-1, with a weak D call TRBD2 (5 bases). This CDR3 has 14 residues. Trimming removed 2 bases from V and 8 bases from J, with 13 bases in between. Germline CDR1 and CDR2: SNHLY and FYNNEI. The CDR3 DNA reads as TGTGCCAGCAGTGAAAATAGGCGGGTGGATGAGCAGTTCTTC. Translating gives CASSENRRVDEQFF. Together with reference TRBV2 and TRBJ2-1, the CDR3 gives the full variable domain: EPEVTQTPSHQVTQMGQEVILRCVPISNHLYFYWYRQILGQKVEFLVSFYNNEISEKSEIFDDQFSVERPDGSNFTLKIRSTKLEDSAMYFCASSENRRVDEQFFGPGTRLTVL.

The chain employs TRBV12-3 or TRBV12-4 and TRBJ2-5; D not certain. This CDR3 has 13 amino acids. Deletions cut 6 bases from V and 4 bases from J, with 12 bases between. For the CDR3, the DNA is TGTGCCAGCAGACTTTACACGACAGAGACCCAGTACTTC. Translated: CASRLYTTETQYF.

This clonotype was recorded many times. V and J are TRBV20-1 and TRBJ2-3; D is perhaps TRBD1 (5 bases). The germline V and J ends were trimmed by 1 base and 8 bases, with 13 bases remaining between them. The germline CDR1 and CDR2 sequences are DFQATT and SNEGSKA (reference sequence). The CDR3 covers 13 residues. The CDR3 protein is CSARVGRFGTQYF. CDR3 nucleotide sequence: TGCAGTGCTAGAGTGGGGCGCTTTGGTACGCAGTATTTT.